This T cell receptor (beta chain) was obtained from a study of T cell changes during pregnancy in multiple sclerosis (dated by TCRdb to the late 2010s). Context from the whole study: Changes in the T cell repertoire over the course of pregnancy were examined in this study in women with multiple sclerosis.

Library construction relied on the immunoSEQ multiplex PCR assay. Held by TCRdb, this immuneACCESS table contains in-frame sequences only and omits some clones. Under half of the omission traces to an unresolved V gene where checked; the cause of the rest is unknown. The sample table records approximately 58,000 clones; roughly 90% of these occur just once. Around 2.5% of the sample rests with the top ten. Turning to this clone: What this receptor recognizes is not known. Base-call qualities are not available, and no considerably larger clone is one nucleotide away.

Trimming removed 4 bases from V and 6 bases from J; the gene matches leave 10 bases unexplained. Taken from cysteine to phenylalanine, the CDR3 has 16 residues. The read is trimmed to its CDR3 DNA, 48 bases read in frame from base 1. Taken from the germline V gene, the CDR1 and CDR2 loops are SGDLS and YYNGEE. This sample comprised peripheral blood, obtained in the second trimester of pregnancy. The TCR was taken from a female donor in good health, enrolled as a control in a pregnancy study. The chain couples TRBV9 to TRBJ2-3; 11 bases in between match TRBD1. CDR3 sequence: CASSHFVGTGGDTQYF. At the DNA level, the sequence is TGTGCCAGCAGCCATTTCGTTGGGACAGGGGGTGATACGCAGTATTTT.